The 6 T cell receptor beta chains listed next were all sequenced from one sample in a study of blood T cell repertoires in COVID-19. The repertoire was sequenced with immunoSEQ multiplex PCR; TCRdb's copy has only in-frame clones and lacks some. The sample carries a few hundred thousand clones, roughly 87% recorded once. Source material: PBMCs or T cells enriched from blood (not recorded which). The receptors were sampled from a woman aged 25 to 39 who had recovered from COVID-19.

This clone was observed a handful of times. The V call is TRBV19, the J call TRBJ1-6, with D perhaps TRBD1 (5 bases). The CDR3 is 16 amino acids. Between the trimmed V and J ends, which lost 7 bases and 6 bases, there was a span of 19 bases. Germline CDR1 is LNHDA and CDR2 is SQIVND (reference sequence). CDR3 sequence (DNA): TGTGCCAGTATCCTCGGACACGGACCTAGTAATTCACCCCTCCACTTT. This sequence encodes CASILGHGPSNSPLHF.

The rearrangement uses TRBV10-3 and TRBJ2-1; 8 nucleotides match TRBD1. The CDR3 runs to 13 residues. Germline CDR1 reads ENHRY; CDR2 reads SYGVKD. V was pared by 11 bases and J by 7 bases, with 10 bases of the junction left unmatched. DNA of the CDR3: TGTGCCTCTAGGACAGGGAAAACAAATGAGCAGTTCTTC. Amino acids: CASRTGKTNEQFF.

The CDR3 region has the DNA TGTGCCAGCAGTCGCGGGAATTTCAACAATGAGCAGTTCTTC. This sequence encodes CASSRGNFNNEQFF. The V call is TRBV6-5, the J call TRBJ2-1, with D possibly TRBD2 on 6 matching bases. Germline V lookup: CDR1 MNHEY, CDR2 SVGAGI. The germline V and J ends were trimmed by 5 bases and 5 bases, with 13 bases remaining between them. The CDR3 covers 14 residues.

This sequence joins TRBV28 and TRBJ1-2; weak D call: TRBD1 (6 bases). The CDR3 consists of 13 residues. V lost 4 bases, J lost 7 bases, and 13 bases lay in between. Germline assignment: CDR1 MDHEN and CDR2 SYDVKM. In DNA form, the CDR3 reads TGTGCCAGCAGTTCTCTCTTCAGGGGTGGCTACACCTTC. Translated: CASSSLFRGGYTF.

The chain has TRBV7-9 and TRBJ1-2; TRBD1 aligns across 11 bases. Germline V gene data show CDR1 as SEHNR and CDR2 as FQNEAQ (reference sequence). V dropped 4 bases and J dropped 8; count of bases not matched to a gene: 6. There are 14 residues in the CDR3. The CDR3 spells CASSSGQGAWGYTF. The CDR3 coding sequence is TGTGCCAGCAGCTCCGGACAGGGGGCTTGGGGCTACACCTTC.

The V call is TRBV10-3, the J call TRBJ1-5; a possible D gene is TRBD1 (6 bases). The length of the CDR3 is 16 residues. The V and J ends lost 4 bases and 4 bases respectively, with 17 bases between them. CDR1 ENHRY and CDR2 SYGVKD come from the germline V gene. The CDR3: CAISGAAGAANQPQHF. For the CDR3, the DNA is TGTGCCATCAGTGGTGCGGCAGGGGCCGCGAATCAGCCCCAGCATTTT.